These 7 T cell receptor beta chains were all obtained from the same sample, sequenced in a study of T-cell reconstitution after alpha-beta-depleted transplantation in children. Unique molecular identifiers featured in how the TCRbeta library was prepared. TCRdb processed the PCR reads anew with MiXCR; each CDR3 protein has one entry. This table holds hundreds of thousands of distinct CDR3 sequences, over 15% found once. Sequenced here: PBMCs from the stem cell graft donor, sampled from the stem cell graft. The receptors were sampled from a human donor who donated a stem cell graft to a child with acute myeloid leukemia.

There are many counts of this clonotype. The CDR3: CSVEASVSATGELFF. The CDR3 DNA sequence: TGCAGCGTTGAGGCTAGCGTGAGTGCCACCGGGGAGCTGTTTTTT. This chain joins TRBV29-1 and TRBJ2-2, with a weak D call TRBD2 (6 bases). V was shortened by 3 bases and J by 4 bases, with 15 bases between the two germline ends. The CDR3 loop spans 15 amino acids. Germline V gene data show CDR1 as SQVTM and CDR2 as ANQGSEA.

This clonotype was seen ten or more times. CDR3 bases: TGTGCCAGCAGCTTGGCCGACCGGGAGGAGACCCAGTACTTC. Encoded protein: CASSLADREETQYF. This chain connects TRBV5-6 to TRBJ2-5; possible D gene TRBD2, 6 bases. The V gene lost 0 bases and the J gene lost 5 bases, with 11 bases spanning the gap. CDR1 and CDR2 (germline): SGHDT, YYEEEE. The CDR3 runs 14 residues.

A few counts support this clonotype. The V gene is TRBV6-1, the J gene TRBJ2-1; D is unresolved. The germline V gene encodes CDR1 MNHNS and CDR2 SASEGT. The CDR3 contains 15 residues. V lost 10 bases to trimming and J lost 0 bases, with 16 bases between them. The CDR3 sequence is CATKPRSSSYNEQFF. Here the CDR3 DNA reads TGTGCCACCAAGCCGAGGTCTTCCTCCTACAATGAGCAGTTCTTC.

For the CDR3, the DNA is TGTGCCAGCTCACCAAGAAGGGGCTCCTACGAGCAGTACGTC. Amino acid sequence: CASSPRRGSYEQYV. The rearrangement joins TRBV18 to TRBJ2-7, with D tentatively TRBD1 (5 bases). This CDR3 contains 14 residues. CDR1 and CDR2 (germline): KGHSH, LQKENI. V lost 2 bases to trimming and J lost 0 bases, with 8 bases between them.

In this sample, this clonotype turned up a few times. The chain carries TRBV4-3 and TRBJ2-5; the match to TRBD2 covers 9 bases. The length of the CDR3 is 15 residues. Trimming at V came to 2 bases and at J to 7 bases, leaving 8 bases not matched to a gene. Germline V lookup: CDR1 LGHNA, CDR2 YSLEER. CDR3 sequence: CASSQYGTSSGTQYF. CDR3 DNA sequence: TGCGCCAGCAGCCAATATGGGACTAGCTCAGGGACCCAGTACTTC.

In its sample, this clonotype was seen many times. The chain carries TRBV12-3 or TRBV12-4 and TRBJ2-1, with a possible D match to TRBD1 (6 bases). This CDR3 region has 16 residues. V was shortened by 7 bases and J by 0 bases, with 16 bases between the two germline ends. CDR3 sequence: CASTDPGQSSYNEQFF. The CDR3 nucleotides read TGTGCCAGCACCGACCCCGGACAGAGCTCCTACAATGAGCAGTTCTTC.

J is TRBJ2-7 and V is TRBV7-2, with 13 bases matching TRBD2. The CDR3 length is 15 residues. The germline gives CDR1 SGHTA, CDR2 FQGNSA. Unmatched junction bases numbered 2, after V lost 4 bases and J lost 2 bases. CDR3: CASSSGTSGAYEQYF. DNA of the CDR3: TGTGCCAGCAGCTCGGGGACTAGCGGGGCCTACGAGCAGTACTTC.